These 26 T cell receptor beta chains originate from one sample sequenced in a study of regulatory T cells in long-lasting Graves disease (dated by TCRdb to the early 2020s). Interpreted using the paper, the time point label stands for: persistent/refractory GD, antithyroid drugs over 5 years with positive TRAb. For both TCR sequencing and RNA sequencing, RNA was extracted from PBMCs in TRIzol. The library was generated by multiplex PCR. These reads were obtained on an Illumina HiSeq 4000. iRepertoire HTBI primers and Arm-PCR amplification of CDR3 regions were used to construct TCR beta libraries. TCRdb trimmed the raw reads at Q25, called clones with MiXCR and kept productive beta chains. Each record represents a unique CDR3 protein, reported with the most common genes and DNA among its rows. In this sample the table shows 500,000 to 800,000 distinct CDR3 sequences, around 30% of which occur a single time. The top ten clonotypes cover 35% to 55% of the sample.

Sequenced material: peripheral blood mononuclear cells (PBMCs), taken when the disease was refractory, from a patient treated with antithyroid drugs. These TCRs come from a female donor with Graves disease.

Only a few counts were recorded for this clonotype. The J gene is TRBJ1-5, the V gene TRBV6-1, with TRBD1 identical over 8 bases. The junction had 6 bases not matched to a gene; V was cut back by 6 bases and J by 2 bases. The CDR3 is 15 amino acids. Germline V gene sequence: CDR1 MNHNS, CDR2 SASEGT. This chain's CDR3 is CASRDRVVRNQPQHF. CDR3 DNA sequence: TGTGCCAGCAGGGACAGGGTGGTTCGCAATCAGCCCCAGCATTTT.

This clonotype has a handful of counts. The genes are TRBV9 and TRBJ1-1; possibly TRBD1 for D (6 bases). Germline-derived CDR1 and CDR2 are SGDLS and YYNGEE. This CDR3 has 15 residues. Trimming stripped 0 bases from V and 1 base from J, with 10 bases between. CDR3 residues: CASSVAGAKNTEAFF. The CDR3 coding sequence is TGTGCCAGCAGCGTAGCGGGGGCGAAGAACACTGAAGCTTTCTTT. Variable domain in full (rest from reference TRBV9 and TRBJ1-1): DSGVTQTPKHLITATGQRVTLRCSPRSGDLSVYWYQQSLDQGLQFLIQYYNGEERAKGNILERFSAQQFPDLHSELNLSSLELGDSALYFCASSVAGAKNTEAFFGQGTRLTVV.

V is TRBV19 and J is TRBJ1-2, with D perhaps TRBD1 (5 bases). Germline V gene sequence: CDR1 LNHDA, CDR2 SQIVND (reference sequence). This CDR3 region has 16 residues. Trimming removed 2 bases at V and 8 bases at J, with 21 bases between. The DNA for the CDR3 is TGTGCCAGTAGTATAAGGGCGACAGAACCTTTTGGGGGCTACACCTTC. Translation gives CASSIRATEPFGGYTF. The variable domain in full, with the rest retrieved from reference TRBV19 and TRBJ1-2, is DGGITQSPKYLFRKEGQNVTLSCEQNLNHDAMYWYRQDPGQGLRLIYYSQIVNDFQKGDIAEGYSVSREKKESFPLTVTSAQKNPTAFYLCASSIRATEPFGGYTFGSGTRLTVV.

At least ten counts were recorded for this clonotype. The chain uses TRBV19 and TRBJ1-5; D is uncertain. The CDR3 has 17 amino acids. Germline assignment: CDR1 LNHDA and CDR2 SQIVND (reference sequence). V lost 6 bases and J lost 0, with 18 bases in between. CDR3 amino acids: CASRGNRAAYSNQPQHF. CDR3 DNA sequence: TGTGCCAGTAGAGGAAACCGGGCCGCCTATAGCAATCAGCCCCAGCATTTT. Supplemented by reference TRBV19 and TRBJ1-5, the full variable domain reads DGGITQSPKYLFRKEGQNVTLSCEQNLNHDAMYWYRQDPGQGLRLIYYSQIVNDFQKGDIAEGYSVSREKKESFPLTVTSAQKNPTAFYLCASRGNRAAYSNQPQHFGDGTRLSIL.

The rearrangement uses TRBV6-1 and TRBJ2-7; 7 positions agree with TRBD2. In germline, CDR1 is MNHNS, CDR2 SASEGT. V was clipped by 7 bases and J by 3 bases; unmatched bases: 12. This CDR3 spans 15 amino acids. The CDR3 sequence is CASKVGGGTVYEQYF. CDR3 DNA sequence: TGTGCCAGCAAGGTGGGGGGGGGGACCGTCTACGAGCAGTACTTC.

This clonotype came up many times. The chain combines TRBV6-1 with TRBJ2-7, with a possible D match to TRBD1 (5 bases). CDR1 and CDR2 (germline): MNHNS, SASEGT. Trimming shortened V by 7 bases and J by 0 bases, and 16 bases separated the two germline ends. The CDR3 loop spans 15 amino acids. DNA of the CDR3: TGTGCCAGCACCGACCCCGGACACGTCTCCTACGAGCAGTACTTC. It yields the protein CASTDPGHVSYEQYF.

This chain joins TRBV5-1 and TRBJ2-2; 10 nucleotides agree with TRBD1. The CDR3 totals 15 residues. Germline V gene data show CDR1 as SGHRS and CDR2 as YFSETQ. V lost 8 bases to trimming and J lost 1 base; unmatched junction nucleotides: 5. As DNA, the CDR3 is TGCGCCAGTAAAGGGACAGGGGTGAACACCGGGGAGCTGTTTTTT. This encodes CASKGTGVNTGELFF.

This clonotype occurred a few times. The chain has TRBV28 and TRBJ2-7; the match to TRBD2 covers 8 bases. The germline V gene has CDR1 MDHEN and CDR2 SYDVKM. This CDR3 has 14 amino acids. The J segment lost 2 bases and the V segment lost 2 bases, leaving 2 bases of the junction unmatched. The CDR3 reads CASSLPRGAYEQYF. DNA of the CDR3: TGTGCCAGCAGTTTACCGCGGGGGGCCTACGAGCAGTACTTC.

The chain employs TRBV29-1 and TRBJ1-2; 7 bases agree with TRBD1. Trimming cost V 7 bases and J 2 bases; bases outside gene matches: 10. From germline, CDR1 is SQVTM and CDR2 ANQGSEA. The CDR3 totals 14 residues. The DNA for the CDR3 is TGCAGCGGAAAAACAGGGGCAGAGAACTATGGCTACACCTTC. Protein sequence: CSGKTGAENYGYTF.

This sequence joins TRBV20-1 and TRBJ1-2; unclear D gene. The germline gives CDR1 DFQATT, CDR2 SNEGSKA (reference sequence). CDR3 length: 11 amino acids. The V gene lost 2 bases and the J gene lost 8 bases, with 9 bases spanning the gap. The CDR3 protein is CSARNPGGYTF. CDR3 nucleotides: TGCAGTGCTAGAAACCCTGGGGGCTACACCTTC.

The V and J genes are TRBV25-1 and TRBJ1-4; maybe TRBD1 (5 bases). V shed 3 bases and J shed 8 bases, with 13 bases lying between them. This CDR3 has 14 amino acids. Germline loops: CDR1 MGHDK, CDR2 SYGVNS. The chain's CDR3 is CASSDPQGREKLFF. CDR3 in DNA: TGTGCCAGCAGTGACCCCCAGGGTCGGGAAAAACTGTTTTTT. Full variable domain (rest looked up from reference TRBV25-1 and TRBJ1-4): EADIYQTPRYLVIGTGKKITLECSQTMGHDKMYWYQQDPGMELHLIHYSYGVNSTEKGDLSSESTVSRIRTEHFPLTLESARPSHTSQYLCASSDPQGREKLFFGSGTQLSVL.

The V call is TRBV24-1, the J call TRBJ2-6; 7 nucleotides match TRBD2. The CDR3 totals 20 residues. CDR1 KGHDR and CDR2 SFDVKD come from the germline V gene. V trimming: 5 bases; J trimming: 0 bases; junction bases outside the gene matches: 15. CDR3: CATSARVRGTALSGANVLTF. CDR3 nucleotides: TGTGCCACCAGTGCTCGTGTGCGGGGGACGGCCCTCTCTGGGGCCAACGTCCTGACTTTC.

This clonotype has ten or more counts. The chain links TRBV27 to TRBJ1-1; the D is unclear. V lost 6 bases to trimming and J lost 0 bases, with 17 bases between them. CDR3 size: 16 residues. Germline loops: CDR1 MNHEY, CDR2 SMNVEV (reference sequence). The CDR3 region is CASRSPPGRMNTEAFF. The CDR3 nucleotides read TGTGCCAGCAGATCCCCCCCCGGTCGCATGAACACTGAAGCTTTCTTT.

This clonotype was detected many times. The chain carries TRBV2 and TRBJ1-1; the match to TRBD1 covers 8 bases. CDR1 and CDR2 (germline): SNHLY, FYNNEI. V was clipped by 5 bases and J by 1 base; unmatched bases: 6. CDR3 length equals 15 residues. CDR3 DNA: TGTGCCAGCAGTACGGACAGGGTGTGGAACACTGAAGCTTTCTTT. It encodes CASSTDRVWNTEAFF.

This chain joins TRBV7-9 and TRBJ2-5; no reliable D call. From germline, CDR1 is SEHNR and CDR2 FQNEAQ (reference sequence). V was cut by 3 bases and J by 2 bases, with 19 bases left in between. This CDR3 has 17 residues. CDR3 region: CASSFPRGKQTQETQYF. The CDR3 nucleotides are TGTGCCAGCAGCTTCCCCAGAGGCAAGCAAACACAAGAGACCCAGTACTTC.

The chain recombines TRBV19 with TRBJ2-7; 8 bases align to TRBD2. The CDR3 spans 14 residues. V was clipped by 5 bases and J by 5 bases; unmatched bases: 8. Germline V gene data show CDR1 as LNHDA and CDR2 as SQIVND (reference sequence). The CDR3 DNA reads as TGTGCCAGTAGTGGCAGCGGGAGTAGAAACGAGCAGTACTTC. Protein product: CASSGSGSRNEQYF.

Only a few counts were recorded for this clonotype. The chain has TRBV7-9 and TRBJ2-7; D may be TRBD2 (6 bases). The CDR3 consists of 14 residues. CDR1 and CDR2 (germline): SEHNR, FQNEAQ (reference sequence). V was pared by 5 bases and J by 2 bases, with 13 bases between. As DNA, the CDR3 is TGTGCCAGCAGCCCGCGGGACTCGACCTACGAGCAGTACTTC. Translation: CASSPRDSTYEQYF.

V and J are TRBV20-1 and TRBJ1-1, with D uncertain. This CDR3 region has 15 residues. Trimming removed 3 bases from V and 4 bases from J, with 18 bases in between. The germline gives CDR1 DFQATT, CDR2 SNEGSKA (reference sequence). The DNA for the CDR3 is TGCAGTGCTAGGAATCTTTTAACTGGAGTCACTGAAGCTTTCTTT. It specifies CSARNLLTGVTEAFF.

There are a few counts of this clonotype. The rearrangement joins TRBV27 to TRBJ2-5; 8 nucleotides align to TRBD1. Germline V gene data show CDR1 as MNHEY and CDR2 as SMNVEV (reference sequence). Unmatched junction bases numbered 9, after V lost 4 bases and J lost 5 bases. The CDR3 length is 15 residues. The CDR3 DNA is TGTGCCAGCAGTTCCCACCAGGGGGCGGGTGAGACCCAGTACTTC. Translating it yields CASSSHQGAGETQYF.

The chain uses TRBV10-3 and TRBJ2-7; D uncertain. The germline V gene has CDR1 ENHRY and CDR2 SYGVKD. V gave up 2 bases and J gave up 5 bases, with 13 bases separating them. CDR3 length equals 14 residues. Here the CDR3 reads CAISEVKAVDEQYF. The CDR3 DNA reads as TGTGCCATCAGTGAGGTTAAGGCCGTTGACGAGCAGTACTTC.

To note about this clonotype: Mismatch with germline at one junction end may stem from a read error. The chain has TRBV20-1 and TRBJ1-1, with 7 nucleotides matching TRBD1. CDR3 length: 16 amino acids. The germline gives CDR1 DFQATT, CDR2 SNEGSKA (reference sequence). This chain's CDR3 is CSARDPGQYMNTEAFF. CDR3 nucleotide sequence: TGCAGCGCTAGAGACCCGGGACAGTACATGAACACTGAAGCTTTCTTT.

This clonotype came up a few times. The J gene is TRBJ2-1, the V gene TRBV2, with 9 bases matching TRBD1. The CDR3 covers 15 residues. Germline V lookup: CDR1 SNHLY, CDR2 FYNNEI. The V gene end was trimmed by 5 bases and the J gene end by 7 bases; junction bases not matched to a gene: 9. The CDR3 coding sequence is TGTGCCAGCAGTTTCCCCCCGGGACAGGGTAATGAGCAGTTCTTC. Translated, it gives CASSFPPGQGNEQFF.

This clonotype was seen a handful of times. The J gene is TRBJ1-5, the V gene TRBV28; 7 bases fit TRBD1. The germline CDR1 and CDR2 sequences are MDHEN and SYDVKM. J was trimmed by 6 bases and V by 4 bases; bases with no gene match: 12. CDR3 length: 16 residues. CDR3 residues: CASSSLEGTDSQPQHF. CDR3 coding DNA: TGTGCCAGCAGTTCCTTAGAAGGGACAGATTCTCAGCCCCAGCATTTT.

With respect to this clonotype: One base away lies a much larger clone, so this may be a sequencing read error. This sequence joins TRBV28 and TRBJ2-7; TRBD1 matches at 9 bases. This CDR3 is 16 amino acids long. Germline lookup yields CDR1 MDHEN and CDR2 SYDVKM. J gave up 7 bases and V 2 bases, and 12 bases lay outside the gene matches. As DNA, the CDR3 is TGTGCCAGCAGTTTAGGGGCGGGACAGGGAGTGATAGAGCAGTACTTC. Protein: CASSLGAGQGVIEQYF.

This rearrangement joins TRBV28 to TRBJ2-2, with 7 positions matching TRBD2. The V and J ends lost 7 bases and 7 bases, in that order; junction bases with no gene match: 15. The CDR3 extends over 16 amino acids. CDR1 is MDHEN and CDR2 is SYDVKM in the germline V gene. The CDR3: CASTSGLAGVVGELFF. Written as DNA, the CDR3 is TGTGCCAGCACCTCAGGGTTGGCGGGAGTAGTCGGGGAGCTGTTTTTT.

This clonotype was counted at least ten times. The CDR3 spells CASSSSGGKETQYF. The DNA for the CDR3 is TGTGCCAGCAGTTCGTCAGGGGGGAAGGAGACCCAGTACTTC. The chain is built from TRBV12-3 or TRBV12-4 and TRBJ2-5, with a tentative D call TRBD1 (7 bases). This CDR3 is 14 amino acids long. Trimming cost V 4 bases and J 5 bases, with 14 bases left between them.